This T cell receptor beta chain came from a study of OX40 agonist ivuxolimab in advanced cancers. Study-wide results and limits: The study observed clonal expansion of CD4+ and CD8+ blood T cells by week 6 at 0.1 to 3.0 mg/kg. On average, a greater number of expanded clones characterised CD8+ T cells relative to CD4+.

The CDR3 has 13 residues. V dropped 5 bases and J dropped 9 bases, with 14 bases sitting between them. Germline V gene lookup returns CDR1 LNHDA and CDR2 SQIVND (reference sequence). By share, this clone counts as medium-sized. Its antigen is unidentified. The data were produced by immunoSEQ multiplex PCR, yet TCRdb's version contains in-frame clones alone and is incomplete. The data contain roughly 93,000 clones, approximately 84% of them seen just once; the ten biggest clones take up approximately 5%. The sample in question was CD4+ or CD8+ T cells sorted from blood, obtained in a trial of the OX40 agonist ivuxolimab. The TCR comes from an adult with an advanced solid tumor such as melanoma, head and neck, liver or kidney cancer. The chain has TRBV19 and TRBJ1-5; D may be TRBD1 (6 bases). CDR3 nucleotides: TGTGCCAGTAGTTCGGACAGCCCTTGGCCCCAGCATTTT. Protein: CASSSDSPWPQHF.